One and the same sample provided the 24 T cell receptor beta chains below, sequenced in a study of shared clonotypes between healthy human individuals. This table comes from immunoSEQ multiplex PCR, and its TCRdb copy is limited to in-frame clones, with some not included. Among about 460,000 clones listed, about 74% were seen once. Sample: PBMCs. The receptors were gathered from a woman in her thirties or forties in good health. Some clones in this sample may be carry-over from other donors' samples.

This clone was seen repeatedly, ten times or more. This chain links TRBV7-2 with TRBJ1-5; D is undetermined. CDR1 is SGHTA and CDR2 is FQGNSA in the germline V gene. The CDR3 runs 15 residues. Trimming removed 2 bases at V and 6 bases at J, with 14 bases between. As DNA, the CDR3 is TGTGCCAGCAGCTTATCGTGGGTGTTGGGTCAGCCCCAGCATTTT. Its translation is CASSLSWVLGQPQHF.

This clone showed up just a few times. A much bigger clone sits one base away, suggesting this may be a read error. Given the absence of the conserved phenylalanine or tryptophan at the CDR3 end, a read error is likely. The rearrangement links TRBV30 to TRBJ2-7; D perhaps matches TRBD1 (8 bases). Germline V lookup: CDR1 GTSNPN, CDR2 SVGIG (reference sequence). CDR3 length: 15 residues. Trimming stripped 2 bases from V and 6 bases from J, with 20 bases between. CDR3 region: CAWSLADRDVSEQYL. In nucleotides, the CDR3 is TGTGCCTGGAGTCTAGCGGACAGGGATGTGTCCGAGCAGTACCTC.

The J gene is TRBJ1-1, the V gene TRBV19; D gene uncertain. Germline V gene data show CDR1 as LNHDA and CDR2 as SQIVND (reference sequence). The CDR3 length is 12 residues. V was pared by 7 bases and J by 1 base, with 7 bases between. This chain's CDR3 is CASKTENTEAFF. The CDR3 DNA reads TGTGCCAGTAAAACCGAGAACACTGAAGCTTTCTTT. Using reference TRBV19 and TRBJ1-1 for the parts outside the CDR3, the full variable domain is DGGITQSPKYLFRKEGQNVTLSCEQNLNHDAMYWYRQDPGQGLRLIYYSQIVNDFQKGDIAEGYSVSREKKESFPLTVTSAQKNPTAFYLCASKTENTEAFFGQGTRLTVV.

This clone was counted at least ten times. Other DNA sequences in the sample encode the same CDR3. The chain is built from TRBV28 and TRBJ1-1; D not certain. CDR3 length: 16 amino acids. Per germline, CDR1 MDHEN and CDR2 SYDVKM. Trimming removed 4 bases at V and 7 bases at J, with 22 bases between. The CDR3, as DNA: TGTGCCAGCAGTTCATATTCCCGAGACATTCTCGGTGAAGCTTTCTTT. This gives the protein CASSSYSRDILGEAFF. Combining the CDR3 with reference TRBV28 and TRBJ1-1 gives the whole variable domain DVKVTQSSRYLVKRTGEKVFLECVQDMDHENMFWYRQDPGLGLRLIYFSYDVKMKEKGDIPEGYSVSREKKERFSLILESASTNQTSMYLCASSSYSRDILGEAFFGQGTRLTVV.

As to this clone: The same CDR3 can be traced to other DNA sequences in this sample. V usage is TRBV2 and J usage is TRBJ2-1, with D uncertain. The germline gives CDR1 SNHLY, CDR2 FYNNEI. Trimming removed 6 bases at V and 4 bases at J, with 4 bases between. CDR3 length: 11 residues. CDR3 residues: CASSEYNEQFF. The CDR3 region has the DNA TGTGCCAGCAGCGAATACAATGAGCAGTTCTTC.

This clone has a count of ten or more. The chain joins TRBV19 to TRBJ2-5, with 8 bases lining up with TRBD2. Germline V gives CDR1 LNHDA, CDR2 SQIVND (reference sequence). The V segment lost 4 bases and the J segment 3 bases; nucleotides outside the gene matches: 10. This CDR3 has 16 residues. CDR3 region: CASSTSREGLKETQYF. DNA for the CDR3: TGTGCCAGTAGTACGAGCCGGGAGGGCTTGAAAGAGACCCAGTACTTC.

Regarding this clone: Since a much larger clone is just one base distant, this may be a read error. The chain carries TRBV28 and TRBJ1-2, with 8 bases fitting TRBD1. This CDR3 has 13 residues. V dropped 5 bases and J dropped 7; count of bases not matched to a gene: 6. Germline CDR1 MDHEN, CDR2 SYDVKM. This CDR3 is CASSAPGGGGYTF. CDR3 sequence (DNA): TGTGCCAGCAGTGCTCCAGGGGGCGGTGGCTACACCTTC.

The genes are TRBV11-2 and TRBJ2-5; a possible D gene is TRBD2 (5 bases). Looked up from germline, CDR1 is SGHAT and CDR2 is FQNNGV. Deletions cut 2 bases from V and 5 bases from J, with 15 bases between. The length of the CDR3 is 15 residues. CDR3 protein: CASSLLGVSGETQYF. Here the CDR3 DNA reads TGTGCCAGCAGCTTATTGGGAGTCAGTGGGGAGACCCAGTACTTC.

The rearrangement links TRBV5-4 to TRBJ1-2; D is unclear. Trimming took off 4 bases at V and 4 bases at J, with 8 bases between the two ends. This CDR3 has 12 amino acids. CDR1 is SGHNT and CDR2 is YYREEE in the germline V gene (reference sequence). CDR3 sequence reads: CASSAGGYGYTF. In DNA, the CDR3 is TGTGCCAGCAGCGCCGGAGGCTATGGCTACACCTTC.

The rearrangement uses TRBV30 and TRBJ1-1; D unclear. Germline CDR1 is GTSNPN and CDR2 is SVGIG (reference sequence). This CDR3 has 15 residues. CDR3 nucleotides: TGTGTCTCCCTCGGCGGTTGGAGAGATAACACTGAAGCTTTCTTT. The encoded protein is CVSLGGWRDNTEAFF.

This rearrangement joins TRBV27 to TRBJ2-3; D remains ambiguous. The V gene's germline CDR1 is MNHEY and CDR2 SMNVEV (reference sequence). With 4 bases removed from V and 1 base from J, the gap between germline ends came to 6 bases. This CDR3 has 13 residues. The CDR3 is CASSSPRTDTQYF. Written as DNA, the CDR3 is TGTGCCAGCAGTTCCCCCCGCACAGATACGCAGTATTTT.

The chain recombines TRBV28 with TRBJ2-3; no reliable D call. V shed 5 bases and J shed 4 bases, with 13 bases lying between them. The CDR3 length is 14 residues. Germline values: CDR1 MDHEN, CDR2 SYDVKM. In DNA, the CDR3 is TGTGCCAGCAGTCCGCCCTTGGAACCAGATACGCAGTATTTT. Translating gives CASSPPLEPDTQYF. Looking up the rest from reference TRBV28 and TRBJ2-3 gives the full variable domain: DVKVTQSSRYLVKRTGEKVFLECVQDMDHENMFWYRQDPGLGLRLIYFSYDVKMKEKGDIPEGYSVSREKKERFSLILESASTNQTSMYLCASSPPLEPDTQYFGPGTRLTVL.

Remarks on this clone: A much larger clone is a single base away; this may be a read error. This specimen includes other DNA sequences encoding the same CDR3. The chain uses TRBV5-1 and TRBJ2-5; tentatively, D is TRBD1 (6 bases). The V gene lost 0 bases and the J gene lost 3 bases, with 9 bases spanning the gap. This CDR3 contains 14 residues. The germline V gene encodes CDR1 SGHRS and CDR2 YFSETQ. DNA for the CDR3: TGCGCCAGCAGCTTGGGGTCAGGGGAAGAGACCCAGTACTTC. It translates to CASSLGSGEETQYF.

This clone was seen more than once but under ten times. The chain has TRBV7-3 and TRBJ2-3, with a possible D match to TRBD2 (5 bases). CDR1 SGHTA and CDR2 FQGTGA come from the germline V gene. V was cut by 5 bases and J by 0 bases, with 9 bases left in between. There are 14 residues in the CDR3. CDR3 sequence (DNA): TGTGCCAGCAGCCCGGCGGGTAGCACAGATACGCAGTATTTT. Translated, it gives CASSPAGSTDTQYF.

This clone appeared many times. The gene calls are TRBV28 and TRBJ2-5; no definite D call. There are 14 residues in the CDR3. The V end lost 2 bases, the J end lost 0 bases, and 7 bases lay between the germline ends. Germline V lookup: CDR1 MDHEN, CDR2 SYDVKM. The CDR3 DNA sequence: TGTGCCAGCAGTTTAGCAGAATACCAAGAGACCCAGTACTTC. It encodes CASSLAEYQETQYF. The entire variable domain, with the rest obtained from reference TRBV28 and TRBJ2-5, is as follows: DVKVTQSSRYLVKRTGEKVFLECVQDMDHENMFWYRQDPGLGLRLIYFSYDVKMKEKGDIPEGYSVSREKKERFSLILESASTNQTSMYLCASSLAEYQETQYFGPGTRLLVL.

For this clone: A read error likely explains this, since a far larger clone differs by one base. The V call is TRBV30, the J call TRBJ1-1; D is ambiguous. CDR3 length: 14 amino acids. Looked up from germline, CDR1 is GTSNPN and CDR2 is SVGIG (reference sequence). CDR3 sequence: CAWSKPRFATEALF. CDR3 coding DNA: TGTGCCTGGTCCAAACCCAGGTTCGCGACTGAAGCTCTCTTT.

Comment on this clone: With a far larger clone one base away, a read error is the likely cause. The V and J genes are TRBV6-1 and TRBJ2-6; D uncertain. The CDR3 totals 14 residues. The germline V gene encodes CDR1 MNHNS and CDR2 SASEGT. Trimming removed 5 bases from V and 1 base from J, with 6 bases in between. The CDR3 loop is CASSQLSGANVLTF. The CDR3 region has the DNA TGTGCCAGCAGTCAGTTATCTGGGGCCAACGTCCTGACTTTC.

J is TRBJ1-4 and V is TRBV15; D gene ambiguous. CDR1 is LNHNV, CDR2 YYDKDF, per germline (reference sequence). This CDR3 is 18 amino acids long. Trimming cost V 0 bases and J 0 bases, with 14 bases left between them. The DNA of the CDR3 is TGTGCCACCAGCAGAGATCCCTCAATTCTTGCAACTAATGAAAAACTGTTTTTT. As protein: CATSRDPSILATNEKLFF.

The chain recombines TRBV7-9 with TRBJ2-7, with 9 bases identical to TRBD2. Germline assignment: CDR1 SEHNR and CDR2 FQNEAQ (reference sequence). The CDR3 extends over 16 amino acids. The ends lost 5 bases at V and 0 bases at J; junction bases unmatched: 8. CDR3 protein: CASSVALSGSSYEQYF. The CDR3, as DNA: TGTGCCAGCAGCGTCGCCCTTAGCGGGAGCTCCTACGAGCAGTACTTC.

A remark on this clone: The junction shows a germline mismatch at one end, possibly a read error. The V gene is TRBV11-2, the J gene TRBJ2-7, with D maybe TRBD2 (6 bases). The CDR3 extends over 12 amino acids. Germline CDR1 reads SGHAT; CDR2 reads FQNNGV. The CDR3 DNA reads as TGTGCCGGCAGCATCAGGGACTCCGAGCAGTACTTC. Translating gives CAGSIRDSEQYF.

This clone was seen many times. The genes are TRBV5-6 and TRBJ2-2; TRBD2 matches at 15 bases. The CDR3 consists of 16 residues. The V segment lost 4 bases and the J segment 6 bases; nucleotides outside the gene matches: 4. Germline lookup yields CDR1 SGHDT and CDR2 YYEEEE. CDR3 nucleotides: TGTGCCAGCAGCAAGGGACTAGCGGGAGGTCCCGGGGAGCTGTTTTTT. It is translated as CASSKGLAGGPGELFF. The entire variable domain, with the rest obtained from reference TRBV5-6 and TRBJ2-2, is as follows: DAGVTQSPTHLIKTRGQQVTLRCSPKSGHDTVSWYQQALGQGPQFIFQYYEEEERQRGNFPDRFSGHQFPNYSSELNVNALLLGDSALYLCASSKGLAGGPGELFFGEGSRLTVL.

Remarks on this clone: The identical CDR3 is also encoded by other nucleotide sequences in the sample. The chain has TRBV19 and TRBJ1-1; D gene unclear. CDR1 is LNHDA and CDR2 is SQIVND in the germline V gene (reference sequence). The CDR3 extends over 13 amino acids. V shed 1 base and J shed 1 base, with 4 bases lying between them. The CDR3 DNA reads TGTGCCAGTAGTATAGGGTCGAACACTGAAGCTTTCTTT. Translating gives CASSIGSNTEAFF.

V usage is TRBV15 and J usage is TRBJ1-1, with D hard to call. V dropped 3 bases and J dropped 1 base, with 6 bases sitting between them. This CDR3 comprises 13 residues. CDR1 and CDR2 (germline): LNHNV, YYDKDF (reference sequence). DNA for the CDR3: TGTGCCACCAGCAGGCGACGGAACACTGAAGCTTTCTTT. Translating gives CATSRRRNTEAFF.

The gene calls are TRBV18 and TRBJ2-7; 14 bases match TRBD2. The CDR3 runs to 17 residues. V shed 3 bases, J shed 3 bases, and the junction held 7 bases outside the gene matches. Germline assignment: CDR1 KGHSH and CDR2 LQKENI. CDR3 nucleotides: TGTGCCAGCTCACCCGGGACTAGCGGGAGTATGGGCTACGAGCAGTACTTC. This translates into CASSPGTSGSMGYEQYF.